Sequencing of this T cell receptor (beta chain) was carried out in a study of blood T cell repertoires in COVID-19. Original data processing: The authors estimated nucleated cell counts from reference gene primer amplification. The assay was immunoSEQ multiplex PCR, and TCRdb's table has in-frame clones only and misses some. V, J and clone size are taken as reported in that table, and D and trimming were inferred from the DNA itself. The repertoire consists of more than 70,000 clones, with less than 90% occurring once and the leading ten covering 3.5% to 4%. Note on this clone: Other nucleotide sequences from this sample produce the same CDR3.

This CDR3 region has 15 residues. CDR1 is SGHRS, CDR2 YFSETQ, per germline. The junction had 5 bases not matched to a gene; V was cut back by 3 bases and J by 0 bases. The chain is built from TRBV5-1 and TRBJ2-7; 8 nucleotides match TRBD2. This TCR came from a man aged 55-75 years with acute or convalescent COVID-19. What was sequenced was peripheral blood. The DNA of the CDR3 is TGCGCCAGCAGCTCCTTAGCGGGGAGCTCCTACGAGCAGTACTTC. It translates to CASSSLAGSSYEQYF.